These 9 T cell receptor beta chains were sequenced from one sample in a study of blood T cells in healthy people across ages. Together with a sample-barcoded 5' primer, a J-beta primer mix was included in a second PCR lasting 7 to 11 cycles. TCRdb called the 5' RACE reads again in MiXCR, with one record for every CDR3 protein. The profile shows about 930,000 distinct CDR3 sequences, about 27% of them singletons. These data are also associated with another study on T cells of mothers and their children.

The sample consisted of blood. All receptors derive from a woman aged 40 to 49 in good health.

The CDR3: CASSATSGETDTQYF. The CDR3 DNA is TGTGCCAGCAGCGCGACTAGCGGGGAGACAGATACGCAGTATTTT. The chain uses TRBV9 and TRBJ2-3; 11 positions match TRBD2. J gave up 3 bases and V 3 bases, and 3 bases lay outside the gene matches. The CDR3 has 15 amino acids. In germline, CDR1 is SGDLS, CDR2 YYNGEE.

This clonotype turned up a few times. With a much larger clone just one base away, this may be a read error. The chain joins TRBV28 to TRBJ1-5, with D unclear. Germline loops: CDR1 MDHEN, CDR2 SYDVKM. Deletions cut 5 bases from V and 9 bases from J, with 17 bases between. CDR3 length: 14 residues. The chain's CDR3 is CASSRSTGVRPQHF. DNA of the CDR3: TGTGCCAGCAGTCGATCGACGGGTGTGCGGCCCCAGCATTTT.

In this sample, this clonotype turned up a few times. This sequence joins TRBV11-2 and TRBJ2-7, with a tentative D call TRBD1 (5 bases). Germline-derived CDR1 and CDR2 are SGHAT and FQNNGV. V lost 3 bases and J 1 base, leaving 13 bases between the germline ends. The CDR3 consists of 15 residues. This CDR3 reads CASSFQTANSYEQYF. The CDR3 nucleotides read TGTGCCAGCAGCTTTCAGACAGCCAATTCCTACGAGCAGTACTTC.

The sample holds many counts of this clonotype. The CDR3 coding sequence is TGTGCCAGCAGTGGGGACGGCTACGAGCAGTACTTC. It is translated as CASSGDGYEQYF. V gene TRBV9 combines with J gene TRBJ2-7; D might be TRBD1 or TRBD2, each matching 5 bases. CDR1 SGDLS and CDR2 YYNGEE come from the germline V gene. The CDR3 runs to 12 residues. Between the trimmed V and J ends, which lost 5 bases and 3 bases, there was a span of 9 bases.

This clonotype was found a few times. The rearrangement uses TRBV5-1 and TRBJ2-1; 8 nucleotides agree with TRBD2. The CDR3 runs to 13 residues. The germline V gene has CDR1 SGHRS and CDR2 YFSETQ. V trimming: 4 bases; J trimming: 9 bases; junction bases outside the gene matches: 6. The CDR3 nucleotides are TGCGCCAGCAGCGGATGGACTAGCATTGAGCAGTTCTTC. Amino acids: CASSGWTSIEQFF.

This clonotype was observed at least ten times. The rearrangement links TRBV7-2 to TRBJ2-1; D is possibly TRBD1 or TRBD2 (6 bases each). The CDR3 is 17 residues long. V dropped 5 bases and J dropped 4 bases, with 21 bases sitting between them. Germline loops: CDR1 SGHTA, CDR2 FQGNSA. The CDR3 coding sequence is TGTGCCAGCAGCCCTCGGGGGCCGGGTCTCTCATACAATGAGCAGTTCTTC. Its protein is CASSPRGPGLSYNEQFF. The variable domain in full, with the rest retrieved from reference TRBV7-2 and TRBJ2-1, is GAGVSQSPSNKVTEKGKDVELRCDPISGHTALYWYRQSLGQGLEFLIYFQGNSAPDKSGLPSDRFSAERTGGSVSTLTIQRTQQEDSAVYLCASSPRGPGLSYNEQFFGPGTRLTVL.

The V gene is TRBV7-2, the J gene TRBJ1-5, with D tentatively TRBD1 (5 bases). The CDR3 sequence is 17 residues long. CDR1 and CDR2 (germline): SGHTA, FQGNSA. Trimming shortened V by 5 bases and J by 1 base, and 18 bases separated the two germline ends. The CDR3 reads CASSISSGTVSNQPQHF. The CDR3 DNA follows: TGTGCCAGCAGCATTTCAAGCGGGACGGTGAGCAATCAGCCCCAGCATTTT.

This clonotype was found a few times. A much larger clone differs from this one at a single base, so this may be a read error. V and J are TRBV10-3 and TRBJ2-7, with 9 positions matching TRBD1. This CDR3 has 17 residues. Germline V gene data show CDR1 as ENHRY and CDR2 as SYGVKD. The DNA for the CDR3 is TGTGTCATCAGTGAGGGGGAAGGACAGGGGAATTTCTACGAGCAGTACTTC. The encoded protein is CVISEGEGQGNFYEQYF.

This clonotype has a handful of counts. The chain has TRBV5-1 and TRBJ1-4, with 7 bases fitting TRBD1. J lost 5 bases, V lost 1 base, and 8 bases had no gene match. CDR1 and CDR2 from the germline V gene are SGHRS and YFSETQ. This CDR3 is built from 16 residues. CDR3 loop: CASSLWSTGTNEKLFF. The CDR3 DNA reads TGCGCCAGCAGCTTGTGGTCGACAGGGACCAATGAAAAACTGTTTTTT.